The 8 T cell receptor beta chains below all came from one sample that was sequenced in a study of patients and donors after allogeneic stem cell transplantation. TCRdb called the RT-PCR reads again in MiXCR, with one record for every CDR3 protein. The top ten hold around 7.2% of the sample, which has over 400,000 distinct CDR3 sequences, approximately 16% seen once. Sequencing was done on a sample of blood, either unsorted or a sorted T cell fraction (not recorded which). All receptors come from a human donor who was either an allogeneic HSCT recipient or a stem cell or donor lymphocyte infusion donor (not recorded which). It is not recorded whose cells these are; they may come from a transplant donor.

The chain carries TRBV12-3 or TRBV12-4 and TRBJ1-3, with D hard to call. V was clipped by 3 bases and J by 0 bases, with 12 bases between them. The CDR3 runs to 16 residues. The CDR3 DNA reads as TGTGCCAGCAGTTTGATGGGTGGCATCTCTGGAAACACCATATATTTT. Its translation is CASSLMGGISGNTIYF.

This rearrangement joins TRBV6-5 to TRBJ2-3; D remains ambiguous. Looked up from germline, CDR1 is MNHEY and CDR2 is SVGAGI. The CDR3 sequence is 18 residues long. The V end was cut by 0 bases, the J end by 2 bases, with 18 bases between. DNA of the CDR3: TGTGCCAGCAGTTACTCGAGACGGGTGAGGTGGTCCACAGATACGCAGTATTTT. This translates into CASSYSRRVRWSTDTQYF.

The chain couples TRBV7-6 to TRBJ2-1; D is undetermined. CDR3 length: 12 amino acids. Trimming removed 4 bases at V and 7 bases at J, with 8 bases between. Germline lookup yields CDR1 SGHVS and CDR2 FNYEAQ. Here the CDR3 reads CASSSRPNEQFF. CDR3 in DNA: TGTGCCAGCAGCTCCAGGCCTAATGAGCAGTTCTTC.

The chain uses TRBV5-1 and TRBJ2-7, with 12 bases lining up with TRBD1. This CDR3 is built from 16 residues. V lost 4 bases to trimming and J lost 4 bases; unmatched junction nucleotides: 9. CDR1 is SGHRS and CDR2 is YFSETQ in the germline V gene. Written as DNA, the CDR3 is TGCGCCAGCAGCCTGGGGACAGGGGGCAGGGTTTACGAGCAGTACTTC. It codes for CASSLGTGGRVYEQYF.

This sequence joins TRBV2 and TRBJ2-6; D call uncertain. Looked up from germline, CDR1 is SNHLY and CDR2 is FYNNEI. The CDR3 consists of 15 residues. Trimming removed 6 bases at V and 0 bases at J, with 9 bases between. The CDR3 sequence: CASSGTGSGANVLTF. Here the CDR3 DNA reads TGTGCCAGCAGCGGTACCGGCTCTGGGGCCAACGTCCTGACTTTC.

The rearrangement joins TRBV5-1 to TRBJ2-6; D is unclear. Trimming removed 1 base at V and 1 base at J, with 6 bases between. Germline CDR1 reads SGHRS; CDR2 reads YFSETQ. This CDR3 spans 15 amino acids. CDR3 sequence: CASSLPKSGANVLTF. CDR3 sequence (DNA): TGCGCCAGCAGCTTGCCGAAATCTGGGGCCAACGTCCTGACTTTC.

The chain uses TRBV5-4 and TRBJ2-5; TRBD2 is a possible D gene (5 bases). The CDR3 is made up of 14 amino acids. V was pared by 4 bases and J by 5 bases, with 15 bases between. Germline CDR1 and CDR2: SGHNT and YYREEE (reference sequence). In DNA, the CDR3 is TGTGCCAGCAGCCCGGCGAGGGCCCCGGAGACCCAGTACTTC. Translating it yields CASSPARAPETQYF. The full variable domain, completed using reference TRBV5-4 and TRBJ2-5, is ETGVTQSPTHLIKTRGQQVTLRCSSQSGHNTVSWYQQALGQGPQFIFQYYREEENGRGNFPPRFSGLQFPNYSSELNVNALELDDSALYLCASSPARAPETQYFGPGTRLLVL.

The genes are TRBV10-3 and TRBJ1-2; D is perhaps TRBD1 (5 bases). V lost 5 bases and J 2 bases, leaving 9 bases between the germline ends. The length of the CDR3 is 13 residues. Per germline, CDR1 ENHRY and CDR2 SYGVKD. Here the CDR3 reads CAISKQENYGYTF. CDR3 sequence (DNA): TGTGCCATCAGTAAACAGGAGAACTATGGCTACACCTTC.